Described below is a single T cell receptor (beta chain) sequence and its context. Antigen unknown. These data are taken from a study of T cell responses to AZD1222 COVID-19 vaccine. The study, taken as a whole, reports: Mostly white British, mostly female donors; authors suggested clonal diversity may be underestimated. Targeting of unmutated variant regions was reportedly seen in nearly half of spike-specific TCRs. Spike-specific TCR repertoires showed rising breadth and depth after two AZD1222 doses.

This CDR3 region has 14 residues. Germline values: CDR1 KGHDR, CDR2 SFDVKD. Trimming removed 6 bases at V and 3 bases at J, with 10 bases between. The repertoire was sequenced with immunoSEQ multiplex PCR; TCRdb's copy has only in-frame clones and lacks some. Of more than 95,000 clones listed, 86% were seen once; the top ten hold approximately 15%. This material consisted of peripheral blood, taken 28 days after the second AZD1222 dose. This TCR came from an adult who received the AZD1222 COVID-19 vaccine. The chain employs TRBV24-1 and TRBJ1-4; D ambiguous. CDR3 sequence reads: CATSPGVSNEKLFF. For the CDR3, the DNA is TGTGCCACCAGTCCCGGGGTGTCTAATGAAAAACTGTTTTTT.